The T cell receptor (beta chain) under discussion was sequenced for a study of blood T cell repertoires in COVID-19. Study summary: Both acute and convalescent COVID-19 samples were obtained from the United States, Italy and Spain. T cells, B-cell-depleted T cells, or PBMCs supplied cDNA or gDNA.

Using immunoSEQ multiplex PCR, the repertoire was profiled, and TCRdb retains in-frame clones only, with some absent. The data show about 31,000 clones, 80% to 90% seen once. Material for sequencing was peripheral blood. This receptor was identified in an older man with acute or convalescent COVID-19.

CDR3 bases: TGTGCCACCAGGAGAACTAGCGGTGAAAAACTGTTTTTT. Translation: CATRRTSGEKLFF. The chain couples TRBV15 to TRBJ1-4; unclear D gene. The V gene lost 6 bases and the J gene lost 7 bases, with 12 bases spanning the gap. Germline lookup yields CDR1 LNHNV and CDR2 YYDKDF (reference sequence). This CDR3 is built from 13 residues.